The rows below give T cell receptor beta chains drawn from one sample of a study of cytomegalovirus exposure and HLA in healthy donors. Repertoires were generated with immunoSEQ multiplex PCR, while TCRdb's copy carries only in-frame clones and drops some. Of under 250,000 clones in the sample, around 80% were seen once. The sequenced sample consisted of PBMCs. Receptors originate from a boy younger than 18 in good health and CMV-seronegative. Each CDR3 is given with its conserved first and last residue. D genes are given only for firm matches. The size of a clone is reported for some rows only, either as once, few or many, or as a class for expanded clones.

v_gene	d_gene	j_gene	abundance	CDR3nt	CDR3aa
TRBV6-6	-	TRBJ2-7	-	TGTGCCAGCAGAGCCGCCGAGGGCCGTAACGAGCAGTACTTC	CASRAAEGRNEQYF
TRBV10-3	TRBD2	TRBJ2-1	-	TGTGCCACGGGAGGGGCAATAGCGGGGCGAAGGGTCAATGAGCAGTTCTTC	CATGGAIAGRRVNEQFF
TRBV9	-	TRBJ2-2	once	TGTGCCAGCAGCGTCCGCGGGTCGAACACCGGGGAGCTGTTTTTT	CASSVRGSNTGELFF
TRBV9	-	TRBJ1-1	few	TGTGCCAGCAGCGCATTGGGACAAAATGAAGCTTTCTTT	CASSALGQNEAFF
TRBV21-1	-	TRBJ2-7	-	TGTGCCAGCGGGTCTCTTCCGGGACAGGGGTACGAGCAGTACTTC	CASGSLPGQGYEQYF
TRBV29-1	TRBD1	TRBJ1-1	-	TGCAGCGCTGCACCGGGACAGAGGAGGACTGAAGCTTTCTTT	CSAAPGQRRTEAFF
TRBV15	-	TRBJ2-1	few	TGTGCCACCGGAGGGCTAAGGGAGGAGGCCTACAATGAGCAGTTCTTC	CATGGLREEAYNEQFF
TRBV7-2	TRBD1	TRBJ1-2	-	TGTGCCAGCAGCCAAAGGACAGGGCCCGGGGTGGGAGGCTACACCTTC	CASSQRTGPGVGGYTF
TRBV6-6	-	TRBJ1-1	-	TGTGCCAGCAGGCAACAGGGAAGACAAACTGAAGCTTTCTTT	CASRQQGRQTEAFF
TRBV28	-	TRBJ1-4	-	TGTGCCAGCAGCCAGATCAAGCCGGGGAGTGAAAAACTGTTTTTT	CASSQIKPGSEKLFF
TRBV30	TRBD2	TRBJ2-1	few	TGTGCCTGGAGTGTACGAGGGGGTCTCTTACTAGCGGCCGTCTACAATGAGCAGTTCTTC	CAWSVRGGLLLAAVYNEQFF
TRBV4-1	-	TRBJ1-2	-	TGCGCCAGCAGCCAAGACGACTATGGCTACACCTTC	CASSQDDYGYTF
TRBV5-1	TRBD2	TRBJ2-4	-	TGCGCCAGCAGCGGGGGACTAGAAGGTTGCATTCAGTACTTC	CASSGGLEGCIQYF
TRBV6-6	-	TRBJ2-5	-	TGTGCCGGGGGGTACCAAGAGACCCAGTACTTC	CAGGYQETQYF
TRBV7-9	-	TRBJ1-5	once	TGTGCCAGCAGCCTAGAGGGAGTAGCCCAGCCCCAGAATTTT	CASSLEGVAQPQNF
TRBV28	-	TRBJ1-1	-	TGTGCCAGCACTAGACAGGAGCGGTGGACTGAAGCTTTCTTT	CASTRQERWTEAFF
TRBV5-1	TRBD2	TRBJ2-3	-	TGCGCCAGCAGCTTGGGACTAGCGGGGACCACAGATACGCAGTATTTT	CASSLGLAGTTDTQYF
TRBV19	-	TRBJ1-5	-	TGTGCCAGTAGTATCGTGGCGGGCTGGGGCAATCAGCCCCAGCATTTT	CASSIVAGWGNQPQHF
TRBV4-1	TRBD1	TRBJ2-7	-	TGCGCCAGCAGCGGACGGACAGGGGTGGACGAGCAGTACTTC	CASSGRTGVDEQYF
TRBV5-1	-	TRBJ2-3	once	TGCGCCAGCAGCCGACGACAGTCAAGCACAGATACGCAGTATTTT	CASSRRQSSTDTQYF
TRBV10-2	TRBD1	TRBJ1-2	-	TGCGCCAGCAGTGGGGACAGGAGCTGGGGCTACACCTTC	CASSGDRSWGYTF
TRBV11-3	-	TRBJ1-4	few	TGTGCCAGCAGCCGACGGCGGGAGGGAAAGGGGAAACTGTTTTTT	CASSRRREGKGKLFF
TRBV7-9	-	TRBJ2-3	-	TGTGCCAGCAGGCGAGACGGGGGGCAAGCAGATACGCAGTATTTT	CASRRDGGQADTQYF
TRBV5-6	TRBD1	TRBJ2-7	-	TGTGCCAGCAGCTTGGTAGGACAGGCCAGCTACGAGCAGTACTTC	CASSLVGQASYEQYF
TRBV30	-	TRBJ1-1	-	TGTGCCTGGGAGAAGGGGTTTGAAGCTTTCTTT	CAWEKGFEAFF
TRBV20-1	-	TRBJ1-3	few	TGCAGTGCTTCAACTGGAAACACCATATATTTT	CSASTGNTIYF
TRBV6-5	-	TRBJ1-2	-	TGTGCCAGCAGCCTGAGTAGGGGCTACAACTATGGCTACACCTTC	CASSLSRGYNYGYTF
TRBV29-1	-	TRBJ2-1	-	TGCAGCGTTGAAGATCCCCCCAAGAGCTCCTACAATGAGCAGTTCTTC	CSVEDPPKSSYNEQFF
TRBV11-2	TRBD1	TRBJ1-4	-	TGTGCCAGCAGCTTGACAGGGGTGGAAAAACTGTTTTTT	CASSLTGVEKLFF
TRBV29-1	-	TRBJ2-7	-	TGCAGCGCTAAAAATGATCTCGCTTACGAGCAGTACTTC	CSAKNDLAYEQYF
TRBV27	TRBD1	TRBJ2-2	few	TGTGCCAGCAGTTTAACAGGGGGACTCGCCGGGGAGCTGTTTTTT	CASSLTGGLAGELFF
TRBV11-3	TRBD2	TRBJ2-1	-	TGTGCCAGCAGCTTAGGCCTAGCGGGATATAGTGAGCAGTTCTTC	CASSLGLAGYSEQFF
TRBV4-1	-	TRBJ1-1	-	TGCGCCAGCAGCCAGGCCCCTGGAGAGAACACTGAAGCTTTCTTT	CASSQAPGENTEAFF
TRBV30	-	TRBJ2-7	-	TGTGCCTGGAGTACGAGACACAACTACGAGCAGTACTTC	CAWSTRHNYEQYF
TRBV7-9	-	TRBJ1-5	few	TGTGCCAGCAGCCTAACCGGGAGCAATCAGCCCCAGCATTTT	CASSLTGSNQPQHF
TRBV2	-	TRBJ2-7	few	TGTGCCAGCAGTGAAGACAGGTACTCCTACGAGCAGTACTTC	CASSEDRYSYEQYF
TRBV6-5	-	TRBJ1-3	few	TGTGCCAGCACTCCCTCGGGTAGCCTCCCCACCATATATTTT	CASTPSGSLPTIYF
TRBV19	TRBD1	TRBJ2-5	-	TGTGCCAGTAGTATACTCTCCGGGACAGGGCAAGAGACCCAGTACTTC	CASSILSGTGQETQYF
TRBV11-2	-	TRBJ1-6	few	TGTGCCAGCAGCTTAGGAGCCAGGGTGGGGTCACCCCTCCACTTT	CASSLGARVGSPLHF
TRBV30	TRBD1	TRBJ1-1	once	TGTGCCTGGAGGGGGACAGGGGGACAGACTGAAGCTTTCTTT	CAWRGTGGQTEAFF
TRBV9	TRBD2	TRBJ2-7	once	TGTGCCAGCAGCGTCGGTGCTAGCGGGTACGAGCAGTACTTC	CASSVGASGYEQYF
TRBV2	TRBD1	TRBJ1-6	-	TGTGCCAGCAGTTACCGGGACAGCAATTCACCCCTCCACTTT	CASSYRDSNSPLHF
TRBV2	TRBD1	TRBJ1-2	-	TGTGCCAGCAGTGATTTTAGTCCAGGGGGCTATGGCTACACCTTC	CASSDFSPGGYGYTF
TRBV2	-	TRBJ2-1	-	TGTGCCAGGACGGCTGGACTGGACTACAATGAGCAGTTCTTC	CARTAGLDYNEQFF
TRBV5-5	-	TRBJ1-2	-	TGTGCCAGCAGCTTGCCTTCCGGGGGTAGCGGCTACACCTTC	CASSLPSGGSGYTF
TRBV10-1	-	TRBJ2-1	-	TGCGCCAGCAGTGACCTCGGGGAGGCAACCTACAATGAGCAGTTCTTC	CASSDLGEATYNEQFF
TRBV30	-	TRBJ2-2	few	TGTGCCTGGAGTAGGAGTGGCGGGGAGCTGTTTTTT	CAWSRSGGELFF
TRBV11-3	-	TRBJ2-7	-	TGTGCCAGCAGCTTAGTCAGGGGTTCCTACGAGCAGTACTTC	CASSLVRGSYEQYF
TRBV5-1	TRBD1	TRBJ2-6	few	TGCGCCAGCAGCTTGGACCCAGGGGGAACTGGGGCCAACGTCCTGACTTTC	CASSLDPGGTGANVLTF
TRBV19	-	TRBJ2-1	-	TGTGCCAGTAGTTGGGCCTTTAGAGAGCAGTTCTTC	CASSWAFREQFF
TRBV19	-	TRBJ1-1	-	TGTGCCAGTAGCCGGGGTGAAGCTTTCTTT	CASSRGEAFF
TRBV11-3	TRBD1	TRBJ1-1	-	TGTGCCAGCACGGCCAGGGGGCTTGGCACTGAAGCTTTCTTT	CASTARGLGTEAFF
TRBV30	-	TRBJ1-2	-	TGTGCCTGGAGTCTCAGGGCGGGGATCAAAGGCTACACCTTC	CAWSLRAGIKGYTF